Listed below are T cell receptor beta chains from one sample, sequenced in a study of T cells in Graves' hyperthyroidism and ophthalmopathy. From the multiplex PCR reads, TCRdb called clonotypes with MiXCR, one entry per CDR3 protein. Of approximately 430,000 distinct CDR3 sequences in the sample, around 14% are singletons; the top ten hold 7.5% to 8%. The sequenced sample consisted of blood. All receptors derive from a woman under 30 with Graves' hyperthyroidism. CDR3s include the opening cysteine and the closing phenylalanine or tryptophan. The D gene is left open where the match is weak. Expanded clones get a size class; other rows say once, few or many, or leave the size out.

d_call: TRBD2
clone_size: NA
j_call: TRBJ2-2
v_call: TRBV12-3/TRBV12-4
cdr3_nt: TGTGCCAGCAGCCTACCCGGGGGGGCCACCGGGGAGCTGTTTTTT
cdr3_aa: CASSLPGGATGELFF

d_call: NA
clone_size: many
j_call: TRBJ2-3
v_call: TRBV3-1
cdr3_nt: TGTGCCAGCAGCCAAGATACCCCAGATACGCAGTATTTT
cdr3_aa: CASSQDTPDTQYF

d_call: TRBD1
clone_size: many
j_call: TRBJ1-2
v_call: TRBV12-3/TRBV12-4
cdr3_nt: TGTGCCAGCAGTTTTGAGGACAGGGCCCATGGCTACACCTTC
cdr3_aa: CASSFEDRAHGYTF

d_call: TRBD2
clone_size: NA
j_call: TRBJ2-3
v_call: TRBV5-4
cdr3_nt: TGTGCCAGCAGCTCGAAACTAGCGGGGGGGACAGATACGCAGTATTTT
cdr3_aa: CASSSKLAGGTDTQYF

d_call: NA
clone_size: many
j_call: TRBJ2-7
v_call: TRBV5-6
cdr3_nt: TGTGCCAGCAGCTTCCAGTCCGCGGCTAGCGAGCAGTACTTC
cdr3_aa: CASSFQSAASEQYF

d_call: TRBD2
clone_size: NA
j_call: TRBJ2-1
v_call: TRBV11-2
cdr3_nt: TGTGCCAGCAGCCGGGGACTAGCGGGGGAGGTGCAGTTCTTC
cdr3_aa: CASSRGLAGEVQFF

d_call: TRBD1
clone_size: NA
j_call: TRBJ2-2
v_call: TRBV7-8
cdr3_nt: TGTGCCAGCCGTACACTACAGGGGTCGAACACCGGGGAGCTGGTTTTT
cdr3_aa: CASRTLQGSNTGELVF

d_call: NA
clone_size: many
j_call: TRBJ2-7
v_call: TRBV28
cdr3_nt: TGTGCCAGCAGTTCCGTTACTTACGAGCAGTACTTC
cdr3_aa: CASSSVTYEQYF

d_call: NA
clone_size: many
j_call: TRBJ2-3
v_call: TRBV5-1
cdr3_nt: TGCGCCAGCAGCTTGGCCGGACAGATCTCAGATACGCAGTATTTT
cdr3_aa: CASSLAGQISDTQYF

d_call: TRBD1
clone_size: few
j_call: TRBJ2-2
v_call: TRBV7-7
cdr3_nt: TGTGCTAGCAGCACACCGGGACAGGGGGTTGCCGGGGAGCTGTTTTTT
cdr3_aa: CASSTPGQGVAGELFF

d_call: TRBD1
clone_size: NA
j_call: TRBJ2-2
v_call: TRBV4-1
cdr3_nt: TGCGCCAGCAGCCAAGCAGACAGGGACCCCGGGGAGCTGTTTTTT
cdr3_aa: CASSQADRDPGELFF

d_call: TRBD1
clone_size: many
j_call: TRBJ1-2
v_call: TRBV5-1
cdr3_nt: TGCGCCAGCAGCCCAGGGCCTCGGACAGGGAACTATGGCTACACCTTC
cdr3_aa: CASSPGPRTGNYGYTF

d_call: NA
clone_size: many
j_call: TRBJ1-2
v_call: TRBV11-2
cdr3_nt: TGTGCCAGCAGCTCGCTCAACCGGAGCGGGTCCCACTATGGCTACACCTTC
cdr3_aa: CASSSLNRSGSHYGYTF

d_call: TRBD2
clone_size: many
j_call: TRBJ2-3
v_call: TRBV20-1
cdr3_nt: TGCAGTGCTGGGGGGGGGGGACGCACAGATACGCAGTATTTT
cdr3_aa: CSAGGGGRTDTQYF

d_call: NA
clone_size: NA
j_call: TRBJ2-2
v_call: TRBV4-1
cdr3_nt: TGCGCCAGCAGCCGTCACCAGGGAGGTAACACCGGGGAGCTGTTTTTT
cdr3_aa: CASSRHQGGNTGELFF

d_call: NA
clone_size: many
j_call: TRBJ2-6
v_call: TRBV6-1
cdr3_nt: TGTGCCAGCAGTTCGATCGTGGGGGCCAACGTCCTGACTTTC
cdr3_aa: CASSSIVGANVLTF

d_call: NA
clone_size: many
j_call: TRBJ2-7
v_call: TRBV5-1
cdr3_nt: TGCGCCAGCAGCCCAACCTGGCCCGGGACCTACGAGCAGTACTTC
cdr3_aa: CASSPTWPGTYEQYF

d_call: NA
clone_size: few
j_call: TRBJ1-5
v_call: TRBV6-1
cdr3_nt: TGTGCCAGCAGTCGAGGGGATCGGAGTCAGCCCCAGCATTTT
cdr3_aa: CASSRGDRSQPQHF

d_call: TRBD1
clone_size: few
j_call: TRBJ2-7
v_call: TRBV7-9
cdr3_nt: TGTGCCAGCAGCCCTCAGCGAGGACAGGGGAACCACGAGCAGTACTTC
cdr3_aa: CASSPQRGQGNHEQYF

d_call: TRBD2
clone_size: NA
j_call: TRBJ2-1
v_call: TRBV10-3
cdr3_nt: TGTGCCGCAAAGGGACTAGCAGAACTCAATGAGCAGTTCTTC
cdr3_aa: CAAKGLAELNEQFF

d_call: NA
clone_size: NA
j_call: TRBJ1-3
v_call: TRBV2
cdr3_nt: TGTGCCAGCAGTGAGGTTGAGTTCTCTGGAAACACCATATATTTT
cdr3_aa: CASSEVEFSGNTIYF

d_call: TRBD2
clone_size: many
j_call: TRBJ2-3
v_call: TRBV9
cdr3_nt: TGTGCCAGCAGCGTCAGAACTAGCGGGGGCACAGATACGCAGTATTTT
cdr3_aa: CASSVRTSGGTDTQYF

d_call: NA
clone_size: many
j_call: TRBJ2-1
v_call: TRBV11-3
cdr3_nt: TGTGCCAGCAGCTTTACTTCGCGAGATGAGCAGTTCTTC
cdr3_aa: CASSFTSRDEQFF

d_call: NA
clone_size: many
j_call: TRBJ2-3
v_call: TRBV9
cdr3_nt: TGTGCCAGCAGCGTAGGGGCCACTCAAGGGGCAGATACGCAGTATTTT
cdr3_aa: CASSVGATQGADTQYF

d_call: NA
clone_size: many
j_call: TRBJ2-1
v_call: TRBV6-7
cdr3_nt: TGTGCCAGTAACGGCGAGACCTACAATGAGCAGTTCTTC
cdr3_aa: CASNGETYNEQFF

d_call: NA
clone_size: NA
j_call: TRBJ2-4
v_call: TRBV6-1
cdr3_nt: TGTGCCAGCAGAAACAGGGCGCTAGCCAAAAACATTCAGTACTTC
cdr3_aa: CASRNRALAKNIQYF

d_call: NA
clone_size: NA
j_call: TRBJ2-7
v_call: TRBV2
cdr3_nt: TGTGCCAGCAGCCCAAGCTACAGGGAAGGAAGGAAGGAGCAGTACTTC
cdr3_aa: CASSPSYREGRKEQYF

d_call: NA
clone_size: NA
j_call: TRBJ1-5
v_call: TRBV12-3/TRBV12-4
cdr3_nt: TGTGCCAGCAGTTCGGGGACATTTCTCCCCCTTCAGCCCCAGCATTTT
cdr3_aa: CASSSGTFLPLQPQHF

d_call: TRBD1
clone_size: NA
j_call: TRBJ2-7
v_call: TRBV19
cdr3_nt: TGTGCCAGTAAGGACCGGACAGGAGACTACGAGCAGTACTTC
cdr3_aa: CASKDRTGDYEQYF

d_call: TRBD2
clone_size: many
j_call: TRBJ2-7
v_call: TRBV7-2
cdr3_nt: TGTGCCAGCATGGGGGCTCCGGGACTAGCATCCGAGCAGTACTTC
cdr3_aa: CASMGAPGLASEQYF

d_call: NA
clone_size: many
j_call: TRBJ1-2
v_call: TRBV3-1
cdr3_nt: TGTGCCAGCAGCCCCATATTGGGATATGGCTACACCTTC
cdr3_aa: CASSPILGYGYTF